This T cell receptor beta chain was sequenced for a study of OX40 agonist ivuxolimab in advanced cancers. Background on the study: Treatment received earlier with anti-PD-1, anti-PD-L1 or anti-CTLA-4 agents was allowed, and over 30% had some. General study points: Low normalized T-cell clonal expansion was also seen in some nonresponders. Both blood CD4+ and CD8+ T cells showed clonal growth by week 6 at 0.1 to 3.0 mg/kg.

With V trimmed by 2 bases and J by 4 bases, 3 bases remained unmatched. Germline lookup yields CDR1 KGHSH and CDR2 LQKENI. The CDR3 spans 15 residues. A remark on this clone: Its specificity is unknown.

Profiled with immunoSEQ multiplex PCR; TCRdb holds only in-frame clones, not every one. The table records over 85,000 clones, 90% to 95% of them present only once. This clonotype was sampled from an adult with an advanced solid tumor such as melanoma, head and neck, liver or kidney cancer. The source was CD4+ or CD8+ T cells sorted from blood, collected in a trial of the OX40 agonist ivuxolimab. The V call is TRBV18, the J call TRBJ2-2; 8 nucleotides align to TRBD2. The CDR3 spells CASSPGLAGTGELFF. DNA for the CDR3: TGTGCCAGCTCACCAGGGCTAGCGGGCACCGGGGAGCTGTTTTTT.